This TCR beta chain was retrieved from a study of monozygotic twins with inflammatory bowel disease. TCRdb re-called the 5' RACE reads, yielding one record per CDR3 amino acid sequence without DNA. The sample is made up of around 450,000 distinct CDR3 sequences, and the top ten hold roughly 2.2% of it. The TCR was taken from a human donor with ulcerative colitis or Crohn's disease, or a healthy co-twin of an affected twin (not recorded which). Specimen: blood.

CDR3 loop: CATSRDIGSLNQPQHF. The chain employs TRBV15 and TRBJ1-5. The CDR3 extends over 16 amino acids. Germline lookup yields CDR1 LNHNV and CDR2 YYDKDF (reference sequence).